This TCR beta chain appears in the sequencing data of a study of OX40 agonist ivuxolimab in advanced cancers. Study at large: An anti-OX40 (CD134) antibody with agonistic activity, ivuxolimab, was administered to patients. Patients assigned to dose escalation were diagnosed with hepatocellular carcinoma, melanoma, renal cell or head and neck cancer. General observations from the study: The CD4+ and CD8+ T cells in the blood had expanded clonally by week 6 at 0.1 to 3.0 mg/kg.

Note on this clone: Its specificity is unknown.

Using immunoSEQ multiplex PCR, the repertoire was profiled, and TCRdb retains in-frame clones only, with some absent. The sample shows over 10,000 clones, about two thirds of them seen only once. This CDR3 contains 14 residues. Germline V gene sequence: CDR1 SGDLS, CDR2 YYNGEE. V lost 3 bases and J lost 4; bases outside the gene matches: 7. The sequence derives from an adult with an advanced solid tumor such as melanoma, head and neck, liver or kidney cancer. J is TRBJ2-7 and V is TRBV9; 7 nucleotides line up with TRBD2. The sample consisted of CD4+ or CD8+ T cells sorted from blood, taken in a trial of the OX40 agonist ivuxolimab. This CDR3 reads CASSAGGSGYEQYF. CDR3 nucleotide sequence: TGTGCCAGCAGCGCCGGCGGGAGTGGTTACGAGCAGTACTTC.